These T cell receptor beta chains were read from a single sample in a study of blood T cell repertoires in COVID-19. Method: immunoSEQ multiplex PCR; TCRdb's copy keeps in-frame clones and lacks some. The data show 19,000 or so clones, with approximately 80% seen just once and approximately 6.6% held by the top ten. Sequencing was performed on peripheral blood. These receptor sequences come from a human donor in a cohort sampled during active COVID-19. The CDR3 runs from the conserved cysteine through the conserved F or W. The order of the fields is V gene, J gene, D gene, clone size, CDR3 DNA, CDR3 protein. D genes are given only for firm matches. Clone size is stated in some rows and not others, as once, few, many or a class when expanded.

V gene: TRBV28; J gene: TRBJ2-7; D gene: TRBD1; clone size: .; CDR3 DNA: TGTGCCACCCCTTTTCGGGACAGGGACTACGAGCAGTACTTC; CDR3 protein: CATPFRDRDYEQYF
V gene: TRBV13; J gene: TRBJ2-7; D gene: TRBD2; clone size: once; CDR3 DNA: TGTGCCAGCAGCTCTATAACTCTACTAGCGGGATCGTCCTACGAGCAGTACTTC; CDR3 protein: CASSSITLLAGSSYEQYF
V gene: TRBV6-6; J gene: TRBJ2-1; D gene: TRBD1; clone size: .; CDR3 DNA: TGTGCCAGCAGTCCCACAGGGGAAGTGTTCTTC; CDR3 protein: CASSPTGEVFF
V gene: TRBV7-9; J gene: TRBJ2-7; D gene: .; clone size: .; CDR3 DNA: TGTGCCAGCAGCTTTACTAGAGACAAGCAGTACTTC; CDR3 protein: CASSFTRDKQYF
V gene: TRBV5-1; J gene: TRBJ2-7; D gene: .; clone size: .; CDR3 DNA: TGCGCCAGCAGCTTGGCCGCAGGACTTAGCTCCTACGAGCAGTACTTC; CDR3 protein: CASSLAAGLSSYEQYF
V gene: TRBV28; J gene: TRBJ2-7; D gene: .; clone size: .; CDR3 DNA: TGTGCCAGCAGTCCACCCCGCAGGGACGAGCAGTACTTC; CDR3 protein: CASSPPRRDEQYF
V gene: TRBV10-3; J gene: TRBJ2-5; D gene: .; clone size: .; CDR3 DNA: TGTGCCATCAGCGTCGACCAAGAGACCCAGTACTTC; CDR3 protein: CAISVDQETQYF
V gene: TRBV19; J gene: TRBJ1-5; D gene: TRBD1; clone size: .; CDR3 DNA: TGTGCCAGTAGTTACACACAGGGGGACCGGGGCAATCAGCCCCAGCATTTT; CDR3 protein: CASSYTQGDRGNQPQHF
V gene: TRBV15; J gene: TRBJ2-2; D gene: .; clone size: .; CDR3 DNA: TGTGCCACCAGCAGAGTTTCCGGGACAATCACAACCGGGGAGCTGTTTTTT; CDR3 protein: CATSRVSGTITTGELFF
V gene: TRBV6-5; J gene: TRBJ1-1; D gene: .; clone size: .; CDR3 DNA: TGTGCCAGCAGTTATATCGGGGGGCTTAAGAACACTGAAGCTTTCTTT; CDR3 protein: CASSYIGGLKNTEAFF
V gene: TRBV19; J gene: TRBJ2-2; D gene: .; clone size: .; CDR3 DNA: TGTGCCAGTAGTACTAGCGCCGCGAACACCGGGGAGCTGTTTTTT; CDR3 protein: CASSTSAANTGELFF
V gene: TRBV28; J gene: TRBJ1-6; D gene: TRBD1; clone size: .; CDR3 DNA: TGTGCCAGCAGTTTATTACAGGGGCTCAATTCACCCCTCCACTTT; CDR3 protein: CASSLLQGLNSPLHF
V gene: TRBV4-2; J gene: TRBJ2-5; D gene: .; clone size: .; CDR3 DNA: TGTGCCAGCAGCCAAGATACGTCCCGGGGGGAGACCCAGTACTTC; CDR3 protein: CASSQDTSRGETQYF
V gene: TRBV11-2; J gene: TRBJ1-1; D gene: .; clone size: .; CDR3 DNA: TGTGCCAGCAGCTTAGGGGCCCATTCAATGAACACTGAAGCTTTCTTT; CDR3 protein: CASSLGAHSMNTEAFF
V gene: TRBV30; J gene: TRBJ2-1; D gene: .; clone size: .; CDR3 DNA: TGTGCCTGGAGTGTCCGGGAGATAGAGCGGCACATCAATGAGCAGTTCTTC; CDR3 protein: CAWSVREIERHINEQFF
V gene: TRBV6-2/TRBV6-3; J gene: TRBJ2-6; D gene: .; clone size: .; CDR3 DNA: TGTGCCAGCAGTTATAGCTCTGGGGCCAACGTCCTGACTTTC; CDR3 protein: CASSYSSGANVLTF
V gene: TRBV25-1; J gene: TRBJ2-5; D gene: .; clone size: .; CDR3 DNA: TGTGCCAGCAGTATTCAGCGGCTCTACCAAGAGACCCAGTACTTC; CDR3 protein: CASSIQRLYQETQYF
V gene: TRBV6-4; J gene: TRBJ2-3; D gene: TRBD2; clone size: few; CDR3 DNA: TGTGCCAGCAGTGAGCGGGAGACAGATACGCAGTATTTT; CDR3 protein: CASSERETDTQYF
V gene: TRBV4-2; J gene: TRBJ1-1; D gene: TRBD1; clone size: few; CDR3 DNA: TGTGCCAGCAGCCAAGAAGGGACAGGGTCCGTACAAGCTTTCTTT; CDR3 protein: CASSQEGTGSVQAFF
V gene: TRBV12-3/TRBV12-4; J gene: TRBJ1-5; D gene: .; clone size: .; CDR3 DNA: TGTGCCAGCAGCCCTCGCAGGGGACAGCCCCAGCATTTT; CDR3 protein: CASSPRRGQPQHF
V gene: TRBV11-3; J gene: TRBJ2-6; D gene: .; clone size: once; CDR3 DNA: TGTGCCAGCAAATCCTCTTCTGGGGCCAACGTCCTGACTTTC; CDR3 protein: CASKSSSGANVLTF
V gene: TRBV2; J gene: TRBJ2-7; D gene: TRBD2; clone size: .; CDR3 DNA: TGTGCCAGCAGGACCCTAGCGGGAGGCCCGTACGAGCAGTACTTC; CDR3 protein: CASRTLAGGPYEQYF
V gene: TRBV9; J gene: TRBJ2-1; D gene: TRBD1; clone size: .; CDR3 DNA: TGTGCCAGCAGCGCTACGGGACAGGAGGCCTACAATGAGCAGTTCTTC; CDR3 protein: CASSATGQEAYNEQFF
V gene: TRBV5-1; J gene: TRBJ2-2; D gene: .; clone size: once; CDR3 DNA: TGCGCCAGCAGCCCGGCTGGGGGCCGTAACACCGGGGAGCTGTTTTTT; CDR3 protein: CASSPAGGRNTGELFF
V gene: TRBV6-2/TRBV6-3; J gene: TRBJ2-2; D gene: TRBD2; clone size: .; CDR3 DNA: TGTGCCAGCAGCAAGACCCCAGGGAGGGGGCGGGAGGGCCTGGTCACCGGGGAGCTGTTTTTT; CDR3 protein: CASSKTPGRGREGLVTGELFF
V gene: TRBV29-1; J gene: TRBJ2-1; D gene: TRBD2; clone size: .; CDR3 DNA: TGCAGCGTTGTAAGCGGGACCTACAATGAGCAGTTCTTC; CDR3 protein: CSVVSGTYNEQFF
V gene: TRBV15; J gene: TRBJ2-5; D gene: .; clone size: .; CDR3 DNA: TGTGCCACCAGCCCCCTCATTCGGGACCAAGAGACCCAGTACTTC; CDR3 protein: CATSPLIRDQETQYF
V gene: TRBV28; J gene: TRBJ1-6; D gene: .; clone size: .; CDR3 DNA: TGTGCCACCCCCTCTAGTACAGGTCCGAATTCACCCCTCCACTTT; CDR3 protein: CATPSSTGPNSPLHF
V gene: TRBV7-8; J gene: TRBJ2-1; D gene: TRBD2; clone size: .; CDR3 DNA: TGTGCCAGCAGGACTAGCGATACCTACAATGAGCAGTTCTTC; CDR3 protein: CASRTSDTYNEQFF
V gene: TRBV6-2/TRBV6-3; J gene: TRBJ2-7; D gene: TRBD2; clone size: .; CDR3 DNA: TGTGCCAGCAGTTTAAGGGTGGGGCTAGCGGGAGTCTACGAGCAGTACTTC; CDR3 protein: CASSLRVGLAGVYEQYF
V gene: TRBV5-6; J gene: TRBJ2-1; D gene: .; clone size: .; CDR3 DNA: TGTGCCAGCAGCTTCTTACGGAATGAGCAGTTCTTC; CDR3 protein: CASSFLRNEQFF
V gene: TRBV5-1; J gene: TRBJ2-7; D gene: TRBD2; clone size: few; CDR3 DNA: TGCGCCAGCAAACTTCCGGGAGGCAACGAGCAGTACTTC; CDR3 protein: CASKLPGGNEQYF
V gene: TRBV24-1; J gene: TRBJ1-5; D gene: .; clone size: once; CDR3 DNA: TGTGCCACCAGTCAAGACAGAACTCAGCCCCAGCATTTT; CDR3 protein: CATSQDRTQPQHF
V gene: TRBV6-1; J gene: TRBJ2-6; D gene: .; clone size: .; CDR3 DNA: TGTGCCAGCAGTGAAGCCAGCTCTGGGGCCAACGTCCTGACTTTC; CDR3 protein: CASSEASSGANVLTF
V gene: TRBV3-1/TRBV3-2; J gene: TRBJ1-1; D gene: TRBD1; clone size: .; CDR3 DNA: TGTGCCAGCAGCCAAGAAAGGCTAGGGGGCTCGAACACTGAAGCTTTCTTT; CDR3 protein: CASSQERLGGSNTEAFF
V gene: TRBV12-3/TRBV12-4; J gene: TRBJ2-3; D gene: .; clone size: .; CDR3 DNA: TGTGCCAGCAGATACGGCGGGGATACGCAGTATTTT; CDR3 protein: CASRYGGDTQYF
V gene: TRBV12-5; J gene: TRBJ2-4; D gene: TRBD2; clone size: .; CDR3 DNA: TGTGCTAGTGGTCCGGGACTAAAAAACATTCAGTACTTC; CDR3 protein: CASGPGLKNIQYF
V gene: TRBV7-9; J gene: TRBJ2-5; D gene: .; clone size: .; CDR3 DNA: TGTGCCAGCAGCCAAGAGCACGGGGAGACCCAGTACTTC; CDR3 protein: CASSQEHGETQYF
V gene: TRBV7-2; J gene: TRBJ1-1; D gene: TRBD1; clone size: .; CDR3 DNA: TGTGCCAGCAGCTTCAAGGGGGCGATTTACACTGAAGCTTTCTTT; CDR3 protein: CASSFKGAIYTEAFF
V gene: TRBV28; J gene: TRBJ2-1; D gene: .; clone size: .; CDR3 DNA: TGTGCCAGCAGGAGCGGCTCCTACAATGAGCAGTTCTTC; CDR3 protein: CASRSGSYNEQFF
V gene: TRBV2; J gene: TRBJ2-7; D gene: TRBD1; clone size: once; CDR3 DNA: TGTGCCAGCAGTGAAAGGGGGACAGGGTACTACGAGCAGTACTTC; CDR3 protein: CASSERGTGYYEQYF
V gene: TRBV15; J gene: TRBJ1-1; D gene: .; clone size: .; CDR3 DNA: TGTGCCACCAGCAGAGGCGGGGAGGCTTTCTTT; CDR3 protein: CATSRGGEAFF
V gene: TRBV6-1; J gene: TRBJ2-7; D gene: .; clone size: once; CDR3 DNA: TGTGCCAGCAGTGAACTCTACGAGCAGTACTTC; CDR3 protein: CASSELYEQYF
V gene: TRBV29-1; J gene: TRBJ1-2; D gene: .; clone size: .; CDR3 DNA: TGCAGCGTTGTTAAGTTTGAGGGAGGCTACACCTTC; CDR3 protein: CSVVKFEGGYTF
V gene: TRBV9; J gene: TRBJ2-7; D gene: .; clone size: .; CDR3 DNA: TGTGCCAGCAGCGGGGACTCCAACTCCTACGAGCAGTACTTC; CDR3 protein: CASSGDSNSYEQYF
V gene: TRBV19; J gene: TRBJ2-7; D gene: .; clone size: .; CDR3 DNA: TGTGCCAGTAGTAGGGCACAACCTCCCTACGAGCAGTACTTC; CDR3 protein: CASSRAQPPYEQYF
V gene: TRBV6-4; J gene: TRBJ2-6; D gene: .; clone size: .; CDR3 DNA: TGTGCCAGCAGTGCAACTACAGGCTCTGGGGCCAACGTCCTGACTTTC; CDR3 protein: CASSATTGSGANVLTF
V gene: TRBV15; J gene: TRBJ1-1; D gene: .; clone size: .; CDR3 DNA: TGTGCCACCAGCAGACCCCCCGGAGCGAACACTGAAGCTTTCTTT; CDR3 protein: CATSRPPGANTEAFF
V gene: TRBV6-1; J gene: TRBJ2-7; D gene: TRBD1; clone size: few; CDR3 DNA: TGTGCCAGCAGTGAAGAGGACAGGGGGCCTTACGAGCAGTACTTC; CDR3 protein: CASSEEDRGPYEQYF
V gene: TRBV5-4; J gene: TRBJ1-1; D gene: .; clone size: .; CDR3 DNA: TGTGCCAGCAGCATCAGGGCATTGAGGACTGAAGCTTTCTTT; CDR3 protein: CASSIRALRTEAFF
V gene: TRBV10-3; J gene: TRBJ2-7; D gene: TRBD2; clone size: .; CDR3 DNA: TGTGCCACCCAACTAGCGGGAGGAGGCGAGCAGTACTTC; CDR3 protein: CATQLAGGGEQYF
V gene: TRBV21-1; J gene: TRBJ1-4; D gene: .; clone size: .; CDR3 DNA: TGTGCCAGCACCCGACAGGGGTCAACCGAAAAACTGTTTTTT; CDR3 protein: CASTRQGSTEKLFF
V gene: TRBV12-3/TRBV12-4; J gene: TRBJ2-3; D gene: .; clone size: once; CDR3 DNA: TGTGCCAGCAGTTTACGACGGGGGACGCAGTATTTT; CDR3 protein: CASSLRRGTQYF
V gene: TRBV12-3/TRBV12-4; J gene: TRBJ1-1; D gene: .; clone size: .; CDR3 DNA: TGTGCCAGCAGTTTACGGAGGGAAGCTTTCTTT; CDR3 protein: CASSLRREAFF